One T cell receptor beta chain is described in this entry. The germline V and J ends were trimmed by 2 bases and 7 bases, with 11 bases remaining between them. CDR1 and CDR2 (germline): MNHNY, SVGAGI (reference sequence). The CDR3 is 14 residues long. This sample is drawn from a study of cytomegalovirus exposure and HLA in healthy donors. The repertoire was sequenced with immunoSEQ multiplex PCR; TCRdb's copy has only in-frame clones and lacks some. The sample shows 190,000 or so clones, about 80% of them seen only once. The genes are TRBV6-6 and TRBJ1-4, with unresolved D. The material sequenced was PBMCs. The clonotype comes from a woman aged 18-30 years in good health and CMV-seropositive. CDR3 nucleotides: TGTGCCAGCAGTTACGGAGGGAGGTCTGAAAAACTGTTTTTT. Translating it yields CASSYGGRSEKLFF.